The 26 T cell receptor beta chains given below trace back to one sample, sequenced in a study of blood T cell repertoires in COVID-19. Assay: immunoSEQ multiplex PCR; the TCRdb copy retains only in-frame clones and omits some. The data contain roughly 100,000 clones, about 87% of them singletons. Sequences were obtained from peripheral blood. Every receptor here comes from a human donor in a cohort sampled during active COVID-19.

This clone was detected once. The chain recombines TRBV7-2 with TRBJ2-1, with a possible D match to TRBD2 (6 bases). Germline CDR1 reads SGHTA; CDR2 reads FQGNSA. The CDR3 consists of 15 residues. Trimming took off 2 bases at V and 1 base at J, with 9 bases between the two ends. CDR3 loop: CASSLYGGSYNEQFF. CDR3 DNA: TGTGCCAGCAGCTTATACGGGGGTTCCTACAATGAGCAGTTCTTC.

This clone was detected only a few times. The chain is built from TRBV7-9 and TRBJ2-4, with D possibly being TRBD2 (6 bases). V dropped 3 bases and J dropped 4 bases, with 16 bases sitting between them. The V gene's germline CDR1 is SEHNR and CDR2 FQNEAQ (reference sequence). The CDR3 covers 16 residues. In nucleotides, the CDR3 is TGTGCCAGCAGCTTTGAACGGGAGATGGGGAAAAACATTCAGTACTTC. Amino acid sequence: CASSFEREMGKNIQYF.

This clone was counted once. This CDR3 is CASSFPGRNSPLHF. In DNA, the CDR3 is TGTGCCAGCAGTTTCCCGGGGAGAAATTCACCCCTCCACTTT. The chain uses TRBV27 and TRBJ1-6; no definite D call. With 3 bases removed from V and 7 bases from J, the gap between germline ends came to 10 bases. CDR3 length: 14 residues. Germline CDR1 reads MNHEY; CDR2 reads SMNVEV (reference sequence).

This clone was detected only a few times. V gene TRBV29-1 combines with J gene TRBJ2-7, with TRBD2 identical over 9 bases. CDR1 is SQVTM, CDR2 ANQGSEA, per germline. Unmatched junction bases numbered 2, after V lost 5 bases and J lost 0 bases. This CDR3 is built from 13 residues. The CDR3 DNA sequence: TGCAGCGTTCGACTAGCGGACTCCTACGAGCAGTACTTC. It specifies CSVRLADSYEQYF.

The rearrangement uses TRBV5-1 and TRBJ2-7; TRBD1 matches at 9 bases. The germline V gene has CDR1 SGHRS and CDR2 YFSETQ. This CDR3 is 19 amino acids long. With 3 bases clipped from V and 0 bases from J, the junction kept 16 bases outside the gene matches. CDR3 amino acids: CASSSRPGTGPLYSYEQYF. The CDR3 DNA is TGCGCCAGCAGCTCACGTCCGGGGACAGGGCCGCTATACTCCTACGAGCAGTACTTC.

In its sample, this clone was seen once. CDR3 sequence: CASSDSGRAFANEQFF. CDR3 coding DNA: TGTGCCAGCAGTGATAGCGGGAGGGCCTTCGCCAATGAGCAGTTCTTC. The J gene is TRBJ2-1, the V gene TRBV6-4, with TRBD2 identical over 11 bases. CDR1 is MRHNA and CDR2 is SNTAGT in the germline V gene. V gave up 3 bases and J gave up 6 bases; unmatched junction bases: 7. There are 16 residues in the CDR3.

The gene calls are TRBV6-2 or TRBV6-3 and TRBJ2-1; 12 bases map to TRBD2. The CDR3 has 12 amino acids. V lost 5 bases to trimming and J lost 14 bases; unmatched junction nucleotides: 4. CDR1 and CDR2 from the germline V gene are MNHEY and SVGEGT. The CDR3 DNA sequence: TGTGCCAGCAGTGCCCTAGCGGGGGGGGAGTTCTTC. It is translated as CASSALAGGEFF.

The V and J genes are TRBV5-1 and TRBJ2-7; 10 positions match TRBD1. Germline V gene data show CDR1 as SGHRS and CDR2 as YFSETQ. CDR3 length equals 17 residues. Trimming cost V 0 bases and J 5 bases; bases outside gene matches: 11. The CDR3 DNA follows: TGCGCCAGCAGCTTGGATCGGTGGGACAGGGGTTCCCACGAGCAGTACTTC. Protein sequence: CASSLDRWDRGSHEQYF.

This chain connects TRBV28 to TRBJ2-7, with 9 nucleotides matching TRBD1. This CDR3 comprises 15 residues. Germline CDR1 is MDHEN and CDR2 is SYDVKM. J was trimmed by 5 bases and V by 1 base; bases with no gene match: 6. The CDR3 DNA follows: TGTGCCAGCAGTTTATTGGGACAGGGTAGCCACGAGCAGTACTTC. Translation gives CASSLLGQGSHEQYF.

The gene calls are TRBV18 and TRBJ2-3; D call uncertain. The CDR3 extends over 13 amino acids. The V gene's germline CDR1 is KGHSH and CDR2 LQKENI. V was cut by 5 bases and J by 0 bases, with 6 bases left in between. The CDR3 sequence: CASSSTSTDTQYF. CDR3 nucleotide sequence: TGTGCCAGCTCATCAACTAGCACAGATACGCAGTATTTT.

V is TRBV25-1 and J is TRBJ2-1, with 9 bases matching TRBD1. The germline V gene encodes CDR1 MGHDK and CDR2 SYGVNS. J lost 4 bases, V lost 1 base, and 5 bases had no gene match. The CDR3 has 16 amino acids. CDR3: CASSELGQGYYNEQFF. The CDR3 nucleotides are TGTGCCAGCAGTGAATTGGGACAGGGCTATTACAATGAGCAGTTCTTC.

The chain uses TRBV2 and TRBJ1-1; D call uncertain. The CDR3 is 15 amino acids. Germline loops: CDR1 SNHLY, CDR2 FYNNEI. The V gene lost 6 bases and the J gene lost 4 bases, with 18 bases spanning the gap. The CDR3 loop is CASRKFRQVGTEAFF. The DNA for the CDR3 is TGTGCCAGCAGAAAATTTCGGCAGGTTGGCACTGAAGCTTTCTTT.

This chain joins TRBV4-1 and TRBJ2-3; D remains ambiguous. This CDR3 comprises 17 residues. Trimming took 0 bases from V and 11 from J, leaving 24 bases between them. Germline loops: CDR1 MGHRA, CDR2 YSYEKL. The CDR3 sequence is CASSQDYTTLGQRGQYF. The DNA for the CDR3 is TGCGCCAGCAGCCAAGATTATACCACGTTGGGCCAACGTGGGCAGTATTTT.

This clone occurred a few times. The gene calls are TRBV25-1 and TRBJ2-7; D ambiguous. Per the germline V gene, CDR1 is MGHDK and CDR2 is SYGVNS. This CDR3 is built from 12 residues. V lost 4 bases to trimming and J lost 3 bases, with 7 bases between them. This CDR3 reads CASSVNSYEQYF. The CDR3 DNA sequence: TGTGCCAGCAGTGTAAACAGCTACGAGCAGTACTTC.

In its sample, this clone was seen once. The chain uses TRBV5-6 and TRBJ2-7; TRBD2 aligns across 12 bases. The CDR3 is 16 amino acids. The trim removed 4 bases at V and 5 bases at J, leaving 10 bases unmatched. The V gene's germline CDR1 is SGHDT and CDR2 YYEEEE. In DNA, the CDR3 is TGTGCCAGCAGCCCTAAACCGACTAGCGGGAGAGACGAGCAGTACTTC. Translating gives CASSPKPTSGRDEQYF.

The V gene is TRBV7-9, the J gene TRBJ1-2; D call uncertain. The V gene's germline CDR1 is SEHNR and CDR2 FQNEAQ (reference sequence). The CDR3 has 12 residues. Trimming shortened V by 4 bases and J by 7 bases, and 10 bases separated the two germline ends. The CDR3 reads CASSYTEGGYTF. CDR3 bases: TGTGCCAGCAGCTATACAGAGGGTGGCTACACCTTC.

This clone was counted only a few times. This rearrangement joins TRBV10-3 to TRBJ1-5; the D gene is possibly TRBD1 (6 bases). Trimming pared 4 bases from V and 2 bases from J, leaving 6 bases between. The germline CDR1 and CDR2 sequences are ENHRY and SYGVKD. This CDR3 spans 13 amino acids. For the CDR3, the DNA is TGTGCCATCAGTGGGACAGGCAATCAGCCCCAGCATTTT. Its protein product is CAISGTGNQPQHF.

The chain links TRBV6-2 or TRBV6-3 to TRBJ2-3, with 7 bases that match TRBD2. The CDR3 has 14 amino acids. From germline, CDR1 is MNHEY and CDR2 SVGEGT. The V and J ends lost 4 bases and 2 bases, in that order; junction bases with no gene match: 3. In DNA form, the CDR3 reads TGTGCCAGCAGTTTGGGACTAAACACAGATACGCAGTATTTT. It translates to CASSLGLNTDTQYF.

The rearrangement joins TRBV3-1 (or the pseudogene TRBV3-2) to TRBJ1-2, with D uncertain. The CDR3 sequence is 16 residues long. V shed 1 base and J shed 4 bases, with 16 bases lying between them. CDR1 is LGHDT, CDR2 YNNKEL, per germline (reference sequence). CDR3 coding DNA: TGTGCCAGCAGCCAAGGATTCCGCCGGGTGCGCTATGGCTACACCTTC. This encodes CASSQGFRRVRYGYTF.

The chain links TRBV6-5 to TRBJ2-3, with TRBD2 matching over 7 bases. The CDR3 contains 14 residues. CDR1 is MNHEY, CDR2 SVGAGI, per germline. Losses at the gene ends were 9 bases for V and 2 bases for J; bases not matched to a gene: 8. In nucleotides, the CDR3 is TGTGCCAGTAAGGTAGCGGGTCACACAGATACGCAGTATTTT. It codes for CASKVAGHTDTQYF.

The CDR3 bases are TGTGCCAGCTCATCCAGCAGGGAACAGCCCCAGCATTTT. It codes for CASSSSREQPQHF. This chain connects TRBV18 to TRBJ1-5, with a tentative D call TRBD1 (5 bases). Germline V gene sequence: CDR1 KGHSH, CDR2 LQKENI. CDR3 length: 13 residues. V dropped 5 bases and J dropped 7 bases, with 12 bases sitting between them.

The CDR3 loop is CASSLNRDRVTGANVLTF. CDR3 nucleotides: TGTGCCAGCAGTCTAAACCGGGACAGGGTAACTGGGGCCAACGTCCTGACTTTC. This rearrangement joins TRBV6-2 or TRBV6-3 to TRBJ2-6, with 9 bases aligning to TRBD1. Unmatched junction bases numbered 10, after V lost 5 bases and J lost 2 bases. The germline V gene has CDR1 MNHEY and CDR2 SVGEGT. The CDR3 is 18 residues long.

The V call is TRBV28, the J call TRBJ2-7; 8 nucleotides align to TRBD1. Germline V CDR1 and CDR2: MDHEN, SYDVKM. Trimming cost V 5 bases and J 6 bases; bases outside gene matches: 12. The CDR3 has 15 amino acids. CDR3 protein: CASSRPGQGPGEQYF. CDR3 nucleotide sequence: TGTGCCAGCAGTCGACCCGGACAGGGTCCTGGCGAGCAGTACTTC.

The chain recombines TRBV6-6 with TRBJ2-5; 7 bases are shared with TRBD2. This CDR3 contains 14 residues. After removal of 2 bases from V and 5 bases from J, the junction contained 5 bases not matched to a gene. Germline V gives CDR1 MNHNY, CDR2 SVGAGI (reference sequence). CDR3 DNA sequence: TGTGCCAGCAGTTACCCAGGGAGGGCGGAGACCCAGTACTTC. This codes for CASSYPGRAETQYF.

CDR3 sequence (DNA): TGTGCCAGCAGCTCTAAAATTTACGAGCAGTACTTC. Residues: CASSSKIYEQYF. The chain combines TRBV7-9 with TRBJ2-7; D is uncertain. CDR3 length equals 12 residues. Looked up from germline, CDR1 is SEHNR and CDR2 is FQNEAQ (reference sequence). Trimming removed 4 bases from V and 4 bases from J, with 8 bases in between.

This chain links TRBV6-2 or TRBV6-3 with TRBJ2-7; D unresolved. The V end lost 6 bases, the J end lost 2 bases, and 5 bases lay between the germline ends. Looked up from germline, CDR1 is MNHEY and CDR2 is SVGEGT. The CDR3 covers 11 residues. CDR3 coding DNA: TGTGCCAGCAGCCCCGCCTACGAGCAGTACTTC. It specifies CASSPAYEQYF.